This T cell receptor (beta chain) is from a study of blood T cell repertoires in COVID-19. CDR3 length: 17 residues. CDR1 and CDR2 from the germline V gene are SNHLY and FYNNEI. V gave up 7 bases and J gave up 0 bases; unmatched junction bases: 9. As processed by the authors: Nucleated cell counts were estimated from reference gene primer amplification. Clones were read by immunoSEQ multiplex PCR, and TCRdb kept only the in-frame ones, dropping some. From that table come the V and J calls and clone size; the DNA was used to work out D and trimming. The sample lists a few hundred thousand clones, about 87% occurring once.

This TCR came from an older woman with COVID-19, enrolled during active disease. Input material: peripheral blood. This rearrangement joins TRBV2 to TRBJ2-6; 7 bases are shared with TRBD1. Here the CDR3 DNA reads TGTGCCAGCACGTCTGTGACAGGGATCTCTGGGGCCAACGTCCTGACTTTC. Its translation is CASTSVTGISGANVLTF. The complete variable domain, with remaining parts taken from reference TRBV2 and TRBJ2-6, reads EPEVTQTPSHQVTQMGQEVILRCVPISNHLYFYWYRQILGQKVEFLVSFYNNEISEKSEIFDDQFSVERPDGSNFTLKIRSTKLEDSAMYFCASTSVTGISGANVLTFGAGSRLTVL.